This TCR beta chain was recorded in a study of CXCR3-negative and CXCR3-positive naive CD8 T cells. The CDR3 length is 13 residues. Germline CDR1 reads SQVTM; CDR2 reads ANQGSEA. The libraries of TRB cDNA were prepared using 5' RACE with UMI labels. From the 5' RACE reads, TCRdb lists one entry per CDR3 protein and no DNA. The data include roughly 86,000 distinct CDR3 sequences; the top ten clones carry 0.85% to 1.4%. This sequence was found in a human donor in good health. Some clones in this sample may be carry-over from other donors' samples. The specimen sequenced was naive CXCR3- CD8+ T cells from blood. Subset described: CD45RO-CCR7+CD27+CD95- naive CD8+ T cells lacking CXCR3 (TNR3-). The chain combines TRBV29-1 with TRBJ2-2; TCRdb designates TRBD1, a call that cannot be tested without DNA. The chain's CDR3 is CSVGVLGAGELFF.